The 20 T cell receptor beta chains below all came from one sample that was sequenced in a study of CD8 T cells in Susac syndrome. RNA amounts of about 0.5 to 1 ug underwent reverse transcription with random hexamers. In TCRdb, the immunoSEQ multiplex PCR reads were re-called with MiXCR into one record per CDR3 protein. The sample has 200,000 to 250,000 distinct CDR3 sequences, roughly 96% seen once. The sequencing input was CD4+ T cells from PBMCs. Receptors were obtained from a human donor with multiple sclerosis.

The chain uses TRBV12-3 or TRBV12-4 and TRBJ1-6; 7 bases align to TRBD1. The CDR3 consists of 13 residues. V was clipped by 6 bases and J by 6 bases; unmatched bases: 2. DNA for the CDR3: TGTGCCAGCAGGGGACAGAGTAATTCACCCCTCCACTTT. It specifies CASRGQSNSPLHF.

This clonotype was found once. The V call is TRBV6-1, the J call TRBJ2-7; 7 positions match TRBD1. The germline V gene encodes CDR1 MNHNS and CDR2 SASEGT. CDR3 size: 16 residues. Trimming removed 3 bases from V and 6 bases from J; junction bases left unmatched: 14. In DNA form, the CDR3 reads TGTGCCAGCAGTGACCCTACAGGGGCCCGCCGCGGCGAGCAGTACTTC. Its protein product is CASSDPTGARRGEQYF.

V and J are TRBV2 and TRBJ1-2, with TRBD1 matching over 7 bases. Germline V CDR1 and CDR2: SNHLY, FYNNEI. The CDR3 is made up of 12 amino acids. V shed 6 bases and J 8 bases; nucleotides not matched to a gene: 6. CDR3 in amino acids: CASRGTGDGYTF. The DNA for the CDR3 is TGTGCCAGCAGGGGAACAGGGGACGGCTACACCTTC.

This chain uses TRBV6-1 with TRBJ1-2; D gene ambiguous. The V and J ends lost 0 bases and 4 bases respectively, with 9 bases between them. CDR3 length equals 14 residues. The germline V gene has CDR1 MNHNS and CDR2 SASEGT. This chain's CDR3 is CASSEALRGYGYTF. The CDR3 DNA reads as TGTGCCAGCAGTGAAGCATTGCGAGGCTATGGCTACACCTTC.

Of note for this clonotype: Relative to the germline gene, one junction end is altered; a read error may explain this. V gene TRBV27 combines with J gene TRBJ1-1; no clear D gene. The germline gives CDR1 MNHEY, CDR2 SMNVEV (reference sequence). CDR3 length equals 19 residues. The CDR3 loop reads CASRAQASVGGSLPRELVF. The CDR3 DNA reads TGTGCCAGCAGAGCTCAGGCATCTGTCGGAGGCAGCCTCCCCCGAGAGCTTGTCTTT.

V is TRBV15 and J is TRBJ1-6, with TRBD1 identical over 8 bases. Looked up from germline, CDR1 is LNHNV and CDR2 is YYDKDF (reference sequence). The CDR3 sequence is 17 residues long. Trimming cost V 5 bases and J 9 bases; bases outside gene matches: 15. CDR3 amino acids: CATSPILTGDRGSPLHF. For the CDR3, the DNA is TGTGCCACCAGCCCAATCCTGACAGGGGATAGGGGTTCACCCCTCCACTTT.

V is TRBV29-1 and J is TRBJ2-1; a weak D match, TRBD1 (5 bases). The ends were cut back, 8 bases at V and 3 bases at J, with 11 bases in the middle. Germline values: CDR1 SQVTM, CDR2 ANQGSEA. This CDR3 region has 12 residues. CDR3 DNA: TGCAGCACCGGTGACAGCTACAATGAGCAGTTCTTC. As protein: CSTGDSYNEQFF.

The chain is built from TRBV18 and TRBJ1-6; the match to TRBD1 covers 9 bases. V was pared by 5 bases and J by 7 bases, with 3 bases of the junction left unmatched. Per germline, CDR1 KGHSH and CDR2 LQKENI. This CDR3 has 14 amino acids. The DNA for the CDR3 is TGTGCCAGCTCAGGGACAGGGTTCAATTCACCCCTCCACTTT. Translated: CASSGTGFNSPLHF.

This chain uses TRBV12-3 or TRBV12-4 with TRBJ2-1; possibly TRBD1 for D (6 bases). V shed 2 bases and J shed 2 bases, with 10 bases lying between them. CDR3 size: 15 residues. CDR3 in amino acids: CASSLQGQTYNEQFF. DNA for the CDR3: TGTGCCAGCAGTTTACAGGGGCAGACCTACAATGAGCAGTTCTTC.

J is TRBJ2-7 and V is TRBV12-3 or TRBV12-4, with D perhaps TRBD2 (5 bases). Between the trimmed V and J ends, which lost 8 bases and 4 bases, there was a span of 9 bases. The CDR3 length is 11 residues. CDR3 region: CASGGGYEQYF. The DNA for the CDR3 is TGTGCCAGCGGAGGCGGGTACGAGCAGTACTTC.

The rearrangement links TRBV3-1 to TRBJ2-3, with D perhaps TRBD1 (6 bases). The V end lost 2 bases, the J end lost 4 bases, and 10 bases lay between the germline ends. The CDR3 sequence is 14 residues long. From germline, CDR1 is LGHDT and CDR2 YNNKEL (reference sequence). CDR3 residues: CASSQRTEADTQYF. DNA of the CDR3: TGTGCCAGCAGCCAAAGGACAGAGGCAGATACGCAGTATTTT.

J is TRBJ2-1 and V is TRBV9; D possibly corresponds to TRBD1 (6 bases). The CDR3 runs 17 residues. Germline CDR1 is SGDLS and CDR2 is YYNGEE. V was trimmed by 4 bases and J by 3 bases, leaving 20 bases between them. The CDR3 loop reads CASSSPRGTTIYNEQFF. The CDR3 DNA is TGTGCCAGCAGCTCCCCCCGAGGGACAACGATCTACAATGAGCAGTTCTTC.

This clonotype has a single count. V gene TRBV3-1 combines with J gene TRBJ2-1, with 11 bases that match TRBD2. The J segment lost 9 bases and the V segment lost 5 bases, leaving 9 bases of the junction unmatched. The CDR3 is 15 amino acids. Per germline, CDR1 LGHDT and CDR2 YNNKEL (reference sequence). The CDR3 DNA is TGTGCCAGCAGCTTTAATCTAGCGGGAGGAGGTGAGCAGTTCTTC. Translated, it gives CASSFNLAGGGEQFF.

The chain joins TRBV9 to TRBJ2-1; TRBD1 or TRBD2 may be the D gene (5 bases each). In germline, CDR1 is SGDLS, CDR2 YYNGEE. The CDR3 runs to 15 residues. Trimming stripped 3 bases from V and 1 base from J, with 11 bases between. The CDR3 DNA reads TGTGCCAGCAGCGCCCGGGACGGATCCTACAATGAGCAGTTCTTC. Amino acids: CASSARDGSYNEQFF.

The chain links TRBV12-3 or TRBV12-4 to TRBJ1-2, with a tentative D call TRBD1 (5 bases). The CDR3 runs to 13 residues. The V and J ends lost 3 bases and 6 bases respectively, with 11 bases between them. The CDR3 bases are TGTGCCAGCAGTTTCTTTGTAGGGGATGGCTACACCTTC. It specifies CASSFFVGDGYTF.

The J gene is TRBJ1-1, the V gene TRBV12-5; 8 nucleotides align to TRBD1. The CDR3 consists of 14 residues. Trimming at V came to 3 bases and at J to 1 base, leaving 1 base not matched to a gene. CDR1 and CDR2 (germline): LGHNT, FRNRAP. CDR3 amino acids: CASGFGTGNTEAFF. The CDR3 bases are TGTGCTAGTGGTTTCGGGACAGGGAACACTGAAGCTTTCTTT. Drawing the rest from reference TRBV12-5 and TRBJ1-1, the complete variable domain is DARVTQTPRHKVTEMGQEVTMRCQPILGHNTVFWYRQTMMQGLELLAYFRNRAPLDDSGMPKDRFSAEMPDATLATLKIQPSEPRDSAVYFCASGFGTGNTEAFFGQGTRLTVV.

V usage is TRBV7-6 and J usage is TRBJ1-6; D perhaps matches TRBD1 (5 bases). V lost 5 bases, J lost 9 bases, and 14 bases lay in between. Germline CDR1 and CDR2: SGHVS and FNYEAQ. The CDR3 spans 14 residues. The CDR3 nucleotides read TGTGCCAGCAGCCCGGCCAGGGCTAGTTCACCCCTCCACTTT. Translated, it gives CASSPARASSPLHF. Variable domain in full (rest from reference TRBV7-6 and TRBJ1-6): GAGVSQSPRYKVTKRGQDVALRCDPISGHVSLYWYRQALGQGPEFLTYFNYEAQQDKSGLPNDRFSAERPEGSISTLTIQRTEQRDSAMYRCASSPARASSPLHFGNGTRLTVT.

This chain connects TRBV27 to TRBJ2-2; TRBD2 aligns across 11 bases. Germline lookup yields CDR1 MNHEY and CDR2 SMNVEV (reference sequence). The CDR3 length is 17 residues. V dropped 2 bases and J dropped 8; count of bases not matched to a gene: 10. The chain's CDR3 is CASSLVVPRLAGGELFF. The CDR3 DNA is TGTGCCAGCAGTTTAGTAGTCCCGCGACTAGCGGGAGGGGAGCTGTTTTTT.

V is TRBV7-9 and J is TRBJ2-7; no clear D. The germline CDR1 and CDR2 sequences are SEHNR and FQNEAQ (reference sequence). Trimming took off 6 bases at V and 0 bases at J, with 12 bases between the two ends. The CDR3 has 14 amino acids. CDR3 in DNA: TGTGCCAGCAGACCCCTGGCGTTCTCCTACGAGCAGTACTTC. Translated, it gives CASRPLAFSYEQYF. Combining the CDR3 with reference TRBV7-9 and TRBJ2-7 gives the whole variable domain DTGVSQNPRHKITKRGQNVTFRCDPISEHNRLYWYRQTLGQGPEFLTYFQNEAQLEKSRLLSDRFSAERPKGSFSTLEIQRTEQGDSAMYLCASRPLAFSYEQYFGPGTRLTVT.

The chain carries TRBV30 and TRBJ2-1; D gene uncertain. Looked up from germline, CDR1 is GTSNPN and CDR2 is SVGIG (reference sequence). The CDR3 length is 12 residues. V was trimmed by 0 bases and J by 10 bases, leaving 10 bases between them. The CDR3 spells CAWSVTLWEQFF. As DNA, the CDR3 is TGTGCCTGGAGTGTGACTTTATGGGAGCAGTTCTTC.